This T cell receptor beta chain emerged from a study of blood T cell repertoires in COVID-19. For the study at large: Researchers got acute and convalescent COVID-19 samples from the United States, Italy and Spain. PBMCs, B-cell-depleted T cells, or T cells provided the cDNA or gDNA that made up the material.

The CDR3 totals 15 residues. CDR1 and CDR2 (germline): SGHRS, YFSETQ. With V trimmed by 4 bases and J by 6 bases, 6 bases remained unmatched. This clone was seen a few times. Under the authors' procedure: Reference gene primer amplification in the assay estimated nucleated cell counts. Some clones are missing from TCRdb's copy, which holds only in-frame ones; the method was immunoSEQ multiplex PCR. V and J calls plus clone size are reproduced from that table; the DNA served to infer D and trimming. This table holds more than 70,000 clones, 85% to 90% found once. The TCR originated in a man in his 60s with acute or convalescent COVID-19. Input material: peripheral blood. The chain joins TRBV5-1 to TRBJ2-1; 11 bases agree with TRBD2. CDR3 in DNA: TGCGCCAGCAGCATACTAGCGGGAGATGCCAATGAGCAGTTCTTC. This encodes CASSILAGDANEQFF. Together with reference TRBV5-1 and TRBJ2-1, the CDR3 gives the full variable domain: KAGVTQTPRYLIKTRGQQVTLSCSPISGHRSVSWYQQTPGQGLQFLFEYFSETQRNKGNFPGRFSGRQFSNSRSEMNVSTLELGDSALYLCASSILAGDANEQFFGPGTRLTVL.